Detailed here is one T cell receptor beta chain. This clonotype was seen at least ten times. It has no known antigen specificity. Base-call qualities are not available, and no considerably larger clone is one nucleotide away. The germline V gene supplies CDR1 MNHEY and CDR2 SVGEGT. Compared with germline, V lacks 6 bases and J lacks 3 bases; bases without a gene match: 5. Measured from the cysteine to the phenylalanine, the CDR3 is 14 residues long. The entry retains the CDR3 DNA only, 42 bases that are in frame from base 1. This record belongs to a study of read filtering for tumor transcriptome and immune sequencing (dated by TCRdb to about 2020). As for the study more broadly: The cohort consisted of some 17 male and some 15 female patients, with a mean age of roughly 70 years and an age range of roughly 45 to 85. By revised international staging, 8 or 9 patients were R-ISS I, roughly 17 were R-ISS II and 7 were R-ISS III. Whole-transcriptome libraries were prepared with the TruSeq RNA Access Library Prep Kit after DNase treatment. Per sample, about 3.5 to 11 million TCR-region mapped reads were obtained with IR-seq, compared with only roughly 80 to 1273 with RNA-seq. TCR repertoires obtained by targeted immune repertoire sequencing and by bulk whole-transcriptome sequencing performed on the same bone marrow samples were compared. One main goal was a read-filtering strategy for immune repertoire data, in particular deciding whether clonotypes backed by only one read should be removed. General findings and caveats noted by the study authors: The correlation between IR-seq and RNA-seq shared clonotype proportions was increased by removal of single-read clonotypes. In IR-seq, single-read clonotypes were roughly 82% of clonotypes but 3% to 4% of total reads; in RNA-seq they were about three quarters of clonotypes and roughly 42% of reads. The sorted CD138-negative fraction was not purified T cells but a mixed bone marrow immune population. IR-seq captured clonotypes at much higher depth and more reliably than RNA-seq, and smaller IR-seq throughput sufficed to identify most shared clonotypes.

Bone marrow was sampled from every patient at the time of active disease. Bone marrow mononuclear cells were isolated by Ficoll-Hypaque density gradient centrifugation. CD138-negative cells were obtained by negative selection after labeling with CD138 magnetic microbeads on a MACS separator, removing myeloma plasma cells. The purity of the isolated cells was checked by flow cytometry with CD138 antibodies on an Attune NxT. Total RNA was extracted using TRIzol reagent and was quantified on a NanoDrop spectrophotometer. Paired RNA-seq and IR-seq were performed on each patient's CD138-negative bone marrow sample. TCR libraries were built from 400 to 450 ng RNA with the Immunoverse kit, using molecular barcoded adaptors covering alpha/delta and beta/gamma chains. TCR library preparation was performed with the same RNA that was used for transcriptome sequencing. An Illumina HiSeq 4000 with 2 x 150 cycles was used to sequence the TCR libraries. The paper's data handling went like this. MiXCR aligned TCR reads to human V, D, J and C references and assembled the aligned reads into CDR3 clonotypes, with quality filtering and error correction included. The tcR package in R was used to analyze clonotype counts and gene usage diversity. For inspection of raw mapping reads, RNA-seq reads were mapped by STAR aligner version 2.5.3a onto GRCh37 of the human genome. To test how sequencing depth affected the clonotypes detected, IR-seq fastq files were randomly downsampled with Seqtk 1.3. TCRdb itself trimmed the public reads at Q25 with fastp, ran MiXCR and retained productive beta chains. One record per CDR3 amino acid sequence lists the most common genes and DNA. The V and J calls here are based on TCRdb, not the publication. Within this sample are 100,000 to 150,000 distinct CDR3 sequences, with over 10% of them counted one time only. The biggest ten clones account for under 9% of the sample.

The chain couples TRBV6-2 or TRBV6-3 to TRBJ2-7; 10 junctional bases match TRBD2. This receptor was identified in a donor at least 40 years old with multiple myeloma. The sequenced material came from a population of CD138-negative cells sorted from bone marrow. Sample cell subset or site, as interpreted from the label and publication: bone marrow mononuclear cells depleted of CD138+ plasma/myeloma cells by negative magnetic selection. The CDR3 sequence is CASSRTSGGYEQYF. The DNA sequence is given as TGTGCCAGCAGCCGGACTAGCGGAGGCTACGAGCAGTACTTC.